This T cell receptor beta chain was recovered during a study of response to subunit inactivated influenza vaccine. TCRdb independently ran MiXCR on the RT-PCR reads; one entry per CDR3 protein. The sample gives 500,000 to 700,000 distinct CDR3 sequences, under 30% of which show up once; 2.5% to 3.5% is in the top ten. Per the germline V gene, CDR1 is SQVTM and CDR2 is ANQGSEA. V was pared by 3 bases and J by 5 bases, with 14 bases between. The CDR3 runs to 13 residues. These data are also associated with another study on T cells expressing NK-cell markers. As reported in that work: 5'RACE template switching with UMIs generated TCR beta cDNA. In several experiments, sorting was restricted to alpha-beta TCR T cells by an anti-gamma-delta TCR antibody.

The V gene is TRBV29-1, the J gene TRBJ2-7; the D gene is possibly TRBD2 (5 bases). The clonotype originates from a man aged 50 to 60 who received an inactivated influenza vaccine. Specimen: CD4+ T cells sorted from PBMCs, collected 11 to 12 days after vaccination. CDR3 region: CSVDCGRFNEQYF. The CDR3 bases are TGCAGCGTTGATTGTGGGAGATTCAACGAGCAGTACTTC.